This paragraph reports one T cell receptor (beta chain). Researchers attached unique molecular identifiers to individual cDNA molecules. TCRdb redid the calling of the 5' RACE reads with MiXCR, one entry per CDR3 protein. The table lists just over 60,000 distinct CDR3 sequences, about 9.3% of them singletons. The data originate from a study of early T cells in non-severe SARS-CoV-2 infection. Across the study: Sequencing used unsorted whole-blood bulk RNA, so chains lack pairing.

The CDR3 is made up of 13 amino acids. CDR1 and CDR2 (germline): ENHRY, SYGVKD. V lost 2 bases and J 2 bases, leaving 5 bases between the germline ends. The chain joins TRBV10-3 to TRBJ2-3; D gene ambiguous. The source is an adult who was a healthcare worker with PCR-confirmed SARS-CoV-2 infection or an uninfected control (not recorded which). Material: whole blood. The CDR3 here is CAISEGPTDTQYF. The CDR3 bases are TGTGCCATCAGTGAGGGCCCCACAGATACGCAGTATTTT.